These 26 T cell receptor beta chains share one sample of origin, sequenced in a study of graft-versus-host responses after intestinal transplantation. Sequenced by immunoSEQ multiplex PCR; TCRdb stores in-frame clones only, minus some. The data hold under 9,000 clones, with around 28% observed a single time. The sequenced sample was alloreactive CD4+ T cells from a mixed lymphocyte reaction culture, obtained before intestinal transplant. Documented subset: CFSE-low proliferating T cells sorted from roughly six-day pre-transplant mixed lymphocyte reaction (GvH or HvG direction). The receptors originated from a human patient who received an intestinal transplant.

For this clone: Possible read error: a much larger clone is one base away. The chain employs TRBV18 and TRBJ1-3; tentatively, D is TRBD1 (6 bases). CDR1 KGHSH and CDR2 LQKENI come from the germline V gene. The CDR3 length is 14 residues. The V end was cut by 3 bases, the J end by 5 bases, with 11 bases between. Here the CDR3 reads CASSPTGSRNTIYF. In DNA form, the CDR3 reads TGTGCCAGCTCACCGACAGGTTCTAGAAACACCATATATTTT.

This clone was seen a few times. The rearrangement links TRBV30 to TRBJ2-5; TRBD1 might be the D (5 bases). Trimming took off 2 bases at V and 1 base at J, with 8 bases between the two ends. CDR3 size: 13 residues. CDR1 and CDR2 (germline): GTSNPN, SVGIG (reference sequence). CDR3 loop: CAWSQQGQETQYF. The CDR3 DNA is TGTGCCTGGAGTCAGCAGGGCCAAGAGACCCAGTACTTC.

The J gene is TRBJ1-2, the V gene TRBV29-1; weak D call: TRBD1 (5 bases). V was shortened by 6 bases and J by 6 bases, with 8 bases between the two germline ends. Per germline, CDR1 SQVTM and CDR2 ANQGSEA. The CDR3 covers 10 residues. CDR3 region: CSVRVNGYTF. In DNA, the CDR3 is TGCAGCGTCAGGGTTAATGGCTACACCTTC.

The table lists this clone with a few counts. DNA for the CDR3: TGTGCCAGCAGTCTTGGGGCGGGAAACTCGGCTGAGCAGTTCTTC. Protein product: CASSLGAGNSAEQFF. The rearrangement links TRBV6-1 to TRBJ2-1; D may be TRBD2 (6 bases). This CDR3 has 15 residues. Trimming took off 5 bases at V and 9 bases at J, with 20 bases between the two ends. CDR1 MNHNS and CDR2 SASEGT come from the germline V gene.

The CDR3 loop reads CASSKKVDFGGYNEQFF. In DNA, the CDR3 is TGTGCCAGCAGTAAAAAGGTCGACTTTGGAGGCTACAATGAGCAGTTCTTC. The genes are TRBV27 and TRBJ2-1, with D perhaps TRBD2 (5 bases). V lost 5 bases, J lost 3 bases, and 20 bases lay in between. Germline CDR1 reads MNHEY; CDR2 reads SMNVEV (reference sequence). The CDR3 is made up of 17 amino acids.

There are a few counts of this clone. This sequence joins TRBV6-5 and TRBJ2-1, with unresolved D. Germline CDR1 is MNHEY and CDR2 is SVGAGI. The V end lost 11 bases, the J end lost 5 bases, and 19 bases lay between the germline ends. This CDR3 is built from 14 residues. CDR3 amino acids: CARTTRRRDNEQFF. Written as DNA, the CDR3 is TGTGCCCGGACCACAAGACGTCGGGACAATGAGCAGTTCTTC.

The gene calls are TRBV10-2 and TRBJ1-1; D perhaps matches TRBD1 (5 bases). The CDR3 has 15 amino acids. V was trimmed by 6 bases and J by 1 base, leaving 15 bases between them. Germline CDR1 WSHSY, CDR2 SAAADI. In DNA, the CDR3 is TGCGCCAGCAGGTCCTCCGGGACTGGGAACACTGAAGCTTTCTTT. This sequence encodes CASRSSGTGNTEAFF.

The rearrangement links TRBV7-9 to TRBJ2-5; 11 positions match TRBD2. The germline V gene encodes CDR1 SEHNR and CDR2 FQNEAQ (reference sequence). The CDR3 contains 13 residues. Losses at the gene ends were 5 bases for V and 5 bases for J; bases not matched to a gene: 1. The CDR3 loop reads CASSASGRETQYF. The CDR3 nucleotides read TGTGCCAGCAGCGCTAGCGGGAGGGAGACCCAGTACTTC.

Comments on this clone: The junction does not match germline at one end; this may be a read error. Here the CDR3 DNA reads TGTGCCACCAGTACCCCGACAGGGGGCGAAATGTTGGATGGCTACACCTTC. This gives the protein CATSTPTGGEMLDGYTF. The chain has TRBV28 and TRBJ1-2, with 10 bases fitting TRBD1. The CDR3 is 17 residues long. From germline, CDR1 is MDHEN and CDR2 SYDVKM.

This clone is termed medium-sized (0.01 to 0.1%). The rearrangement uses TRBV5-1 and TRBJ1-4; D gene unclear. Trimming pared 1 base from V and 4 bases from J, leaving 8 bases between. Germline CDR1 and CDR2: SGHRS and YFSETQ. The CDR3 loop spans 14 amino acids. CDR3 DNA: TGCGCCAGCAGCTTGAGAGCATATAATGAAAAACTGTTTTTT. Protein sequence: CASSLRAYNEKLFF.

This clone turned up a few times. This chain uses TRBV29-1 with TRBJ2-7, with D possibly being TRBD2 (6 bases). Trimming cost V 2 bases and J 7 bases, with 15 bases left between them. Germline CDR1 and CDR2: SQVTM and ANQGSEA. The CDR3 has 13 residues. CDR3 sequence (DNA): TGCAGCGTTGAAACGCTAGGTGGGACTGAGCAGTACTTC. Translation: CSVETLGGTEQYF.

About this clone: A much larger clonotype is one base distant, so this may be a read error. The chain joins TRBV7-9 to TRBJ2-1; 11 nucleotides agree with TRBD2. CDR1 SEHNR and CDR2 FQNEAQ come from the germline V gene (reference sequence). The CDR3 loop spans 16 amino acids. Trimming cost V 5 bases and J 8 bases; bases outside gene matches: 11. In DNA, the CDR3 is TGTGCCAGCAGCCAAGCGGAGACTAGCGGGAAAGATGAGCAGTTCTTC. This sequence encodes CASSQAETSGKDEQFF.

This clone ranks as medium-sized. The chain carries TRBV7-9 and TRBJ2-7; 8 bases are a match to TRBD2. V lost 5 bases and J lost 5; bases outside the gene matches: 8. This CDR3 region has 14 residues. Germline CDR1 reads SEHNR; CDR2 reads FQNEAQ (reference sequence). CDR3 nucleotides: TGTGCCAGCAGCAACCGGGAGGGCCGGGACGAGCAGTACTTC. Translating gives CASSNREGRDEQYF.

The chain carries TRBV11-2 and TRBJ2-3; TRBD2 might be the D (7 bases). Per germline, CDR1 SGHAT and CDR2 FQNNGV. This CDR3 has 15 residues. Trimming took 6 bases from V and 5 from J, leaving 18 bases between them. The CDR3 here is CASSRLAVGGDTQYF. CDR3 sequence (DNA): TGTGCCAGCAGTCGCCTAGCGGTAGGGGGAGATACGCAGTATTTT.

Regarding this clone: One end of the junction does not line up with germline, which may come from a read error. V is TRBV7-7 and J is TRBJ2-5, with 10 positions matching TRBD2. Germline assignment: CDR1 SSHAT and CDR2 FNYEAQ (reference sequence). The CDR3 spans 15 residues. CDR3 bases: TGTGCTAGCAGCACGGGACTAGCGCACCAAGAGACCCAGTACTTC. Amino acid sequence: CASSTGLAHQETQYF.

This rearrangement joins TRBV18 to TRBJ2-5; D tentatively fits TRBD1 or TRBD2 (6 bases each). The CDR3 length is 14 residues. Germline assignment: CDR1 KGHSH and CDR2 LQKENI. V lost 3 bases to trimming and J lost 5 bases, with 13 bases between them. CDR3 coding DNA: TGTGCCAGCTCACCGGAGGGGGTTGAGGAGACCCAGTACTTC. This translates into CASSPEGVEETQYF. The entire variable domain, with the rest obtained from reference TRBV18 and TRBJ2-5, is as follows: NAGVMQNPRHLVRRRGQEARLRCSPMKGHSHVYWYRQLPEEGLKFMVYLQKENIIDESGMPKERFSAEFPKEGPSILRIQQVVRGDSAAYFCASSPEGVEETQYFGPGTRLLVL.

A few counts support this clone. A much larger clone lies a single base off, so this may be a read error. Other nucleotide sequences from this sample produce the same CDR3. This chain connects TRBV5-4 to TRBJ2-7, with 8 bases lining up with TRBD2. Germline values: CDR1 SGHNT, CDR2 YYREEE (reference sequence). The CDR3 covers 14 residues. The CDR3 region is CASSPGGLSYEQYF. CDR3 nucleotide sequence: TGTGCCAGCAGCCCGGGAGGGCTTTCCTACGAGCAGTACTTT.

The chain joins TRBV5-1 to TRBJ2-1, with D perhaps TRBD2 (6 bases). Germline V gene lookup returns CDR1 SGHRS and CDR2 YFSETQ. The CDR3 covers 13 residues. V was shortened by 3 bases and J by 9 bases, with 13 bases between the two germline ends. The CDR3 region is CASSWGVDGEQFF. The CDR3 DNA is TGCGCCAGCAGCTGGGGGGTGGACGGTGAGCAGTTCTTC.

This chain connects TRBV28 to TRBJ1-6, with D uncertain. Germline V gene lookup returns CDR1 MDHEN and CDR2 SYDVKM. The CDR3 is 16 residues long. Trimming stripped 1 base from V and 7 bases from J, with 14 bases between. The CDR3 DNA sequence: TGTGCCAGCAGTTTATCCCTCAGCGTTCTCAATTCACCCCTCCACTTT. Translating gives CASSLSLSVLNSPLHF.

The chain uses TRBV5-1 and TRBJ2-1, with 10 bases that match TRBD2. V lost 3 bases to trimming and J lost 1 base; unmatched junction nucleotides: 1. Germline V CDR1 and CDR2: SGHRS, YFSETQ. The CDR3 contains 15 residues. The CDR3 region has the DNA TGCGCCAGCAGCTCACTAGCGGGATCCTACAATGAGCAGTTCTTC. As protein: CASSSLAGSYNEQFF.

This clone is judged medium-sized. CDR3 protein: CASSSLGTTAGVSQYF. CDR3 DNA sequence: TGTGCCAGTAGTAGCCTCGGGACTACCGCGGGGGTATCGCAGTATTTT. This rearrangement joins TRBV19 to TRBJ2-3; 7 nucleotides agree with TRBD2. CDR3 length equals 16 residues. The trim removed 4 bases at V and 10 bases at J, leaving 17 bases unmatched. The germline CDR1 and CDR2 sequences are LNHDA and SQIVND (reference sequence).

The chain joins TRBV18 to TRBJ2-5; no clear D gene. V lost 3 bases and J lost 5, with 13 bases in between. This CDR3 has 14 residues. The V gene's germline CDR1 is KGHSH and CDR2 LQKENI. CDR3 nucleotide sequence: TGTGCCAGCTCACCTGACCGGGTCGGGGAGACCCAGTACTTC. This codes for CASSPDRVGETQYF.

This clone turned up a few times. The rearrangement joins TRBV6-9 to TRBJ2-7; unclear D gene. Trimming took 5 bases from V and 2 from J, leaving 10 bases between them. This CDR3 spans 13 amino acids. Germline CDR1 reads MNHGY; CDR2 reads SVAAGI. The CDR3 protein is CASSRARTYEQYF. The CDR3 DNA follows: TGTGCCAGCAGTAGGGCCCGTACCTACGAGCAGTACTTC.

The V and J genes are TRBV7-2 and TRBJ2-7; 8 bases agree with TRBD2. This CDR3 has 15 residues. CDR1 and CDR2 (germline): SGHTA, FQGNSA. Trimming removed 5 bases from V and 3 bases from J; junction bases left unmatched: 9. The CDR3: CASSATSGSFYEQYF. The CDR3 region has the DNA TGTGCCAGCAGCGCTACTAGCGGCAGCTTCTACGAGCAGTACTTC.

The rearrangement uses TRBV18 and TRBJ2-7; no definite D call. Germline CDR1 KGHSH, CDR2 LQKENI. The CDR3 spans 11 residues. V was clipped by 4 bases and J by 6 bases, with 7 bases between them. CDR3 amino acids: CASSRSAEQYF. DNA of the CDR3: TGTGCCAGCTCACGTTCGGCCGAGCAGTACTTC. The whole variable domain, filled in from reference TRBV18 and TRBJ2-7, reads NAGVMQNPRHLVRRRGQEARLRCSPMKGHSHVYWYRQLPEEGLKFMVYLQKENIIDESGMPKERFSAEFPKEGPSILRIQQVVRGDSAAYFCASSRSAEQYFGPGTRLTVT.

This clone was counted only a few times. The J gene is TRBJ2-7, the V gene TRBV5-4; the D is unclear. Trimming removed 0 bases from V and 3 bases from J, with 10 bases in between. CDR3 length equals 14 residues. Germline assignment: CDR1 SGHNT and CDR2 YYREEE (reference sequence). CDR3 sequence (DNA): TGTGCCAGCAGCTTGGTAGGGAAGGGCTACGAGCAGTACTTC. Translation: CASSLVGKGYEQYF.